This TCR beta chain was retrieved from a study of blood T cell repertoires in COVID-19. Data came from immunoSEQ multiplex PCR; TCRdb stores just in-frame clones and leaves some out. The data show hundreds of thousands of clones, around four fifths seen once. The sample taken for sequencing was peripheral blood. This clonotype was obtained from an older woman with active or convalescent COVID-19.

CDR3 region: CASSGRQGNSFTGELFF. The CDR3 DNA sequence: TGTGCCAGCAGTGGACGGCAGGGTAACTCCTTCACCGGGGAGCTGTTTTTT. The V gene is TRBV6-1, the J gene TRBJ2-2; D possibly corresponds to TRBD1 (5 bases). The CDR3 sequence is 17 residues long. Trimming cost V 4 bases and J 4 bases, with 19 bases left between them. Germline CDR1 MNHNS, CDR2 SASEGT.